This T cell receptor beta chain appears in the sequencing data of a study of OX40 agonist ivuxolimab in advanced cancers. Some background on the complete study: Ivuxolimab was an agonistic, fully human IgG2 monoclonal antibody directed against OX40 (CD134), a costimulatory receptor. Intravenous ivuxolimab was administered to patients every 2 weeks at six dose levels: 0.01, 0.1, 0.3, 1.5, 3 and 10 mg/kg. Of the approximately 50 dose-escalation patients, hepatocellular carcinoma was present in approximately 20, melanoma in about 15, renal cell carcinoma in 9 and head and neck cancer in 9. In the dose-escalation cohort, more than 80% of patients were male, and the mean age was roughly 60 years with a range of roughly 23 to 79. Prior anti-PD-1, anti-PD-L1 or anti-CTLA-4 therapy was permitted, and checkpoint inhibitors had been received by about 44% of dose-escalation patients. Three dose-escalation patients achieved partial responses, one with hepatocellular carcinoma and two with cutaneous melanoma. Peripheral TCRbeta sequencing was intended to test whether TCR sequence diversity was altered and clonal T-cell expansion was caused by ivuxolimab. The monotherapy dose-escalation portion (N of about 49 patients) of the phase I ivuxolimab trial is reported in the paper.

Overall results and qualifications from the work: On average, CD8+ T cells showed more expanded clones than CD4+ T cells after ivuxolimab. At doses of 0.1 to 3.0 mg/kg, clonal expansion of both CD4+ and CD8+ blood T cells was observed from baseline to week 6. The antigen specificity of the clonally expanded peripheral T cells was not determined. In the 0.1-3.0 mg/kg groups, partial responders had among the lowest normalized peripheral clonal expansion, particularly in CD8+ T cells. Low levels of normalized T-cell clonal expansion were also seen in some nonresponding patients.

The CDR3 runs 16 amino acids, cysteine and phenylalanine included. Just CDR3 DNA is preserved here, 48 bases in frame from base 1. A distance of 15 bases separates the germline ends of V and J, which lose 5 bases and 1 base respectively. CDR1 and CDR2, per the germline V gene (reference sequence), are SEHNR and FQNEAQ. The trial excluded patients who had a history of autoimmune disease or who were on systemic immunosuppression. In every dose cohort, peripheral blood was drawn for TCR sequencing at baseline, cycle 4 day 1, and cycle 7 day 1. Samples came from an open-label, multicenter, first-in-human phase I dose-escalation trial of ivuxolimab. The trial enrolled adults with locally advanced or metastatic head and neck squamous cell, hepatocellular, melanoma or renal cell carcinoma. Before TCR sequencing, CD4+ T cells and CD8+ T cells from peripheral blood were sorted into separate populations. A note on this clone: Its cognate antigen has yet to be identified. No base-level quality is on record; no much larger clone is a single base apart.

For sequencing of the TCRbeta CDR3 region, genomic DNA was extracted from the sorted cells. TCRbeta CDR3 regions were sequenced using the immunoSEQ Assay. TCRdb limited this immuneACCESS table to in-frame rearrangements with V and J called. A share of clones is missing; checked studies link under half to unresolved V genes, and the rest is unexplained. Across this sample there are about 60,000 clones, with approximately 94% seen only once. Of the sample, roughly 19% is held by the ten largest clones. The chain is made from TRBV7-9 and TRBJ2-1; the D region possibly corresponds to TRBD1 (7 bases align). This material consisted of CD4+ or CD8+ T cells sorted from blood, taken in a trial of the OX40 agonist ivuxolimab. The sequence derives from an adult with an advanced solid tumor such as melanoma, head and neck, liver or kidney cancer. The nucleotide sequence reads TGTGCCAGCAGCCCCCCAGGGGGGAGATCCTACAATGAGCAGTTCTTC. Its protein reads: CASSPPGGRSYNEQFF.